This TCR beta chain was identified in a study of shared clonotypes between healthy human individuals. V was shortened by 3 bases and J by 3 bases, with 11 bases between the two germline ends. CDR1 is LNHDA and CDR2 is SQIVND in the germline V gene (reference sequence). The CDR3 contains 14 residues. Clones were read by immunoSEQ multiplex PCR, and TCRdb kept only the in-frame ones, dropping some. The sample lists under 2.5 million clones, under 95% seen once, with 0.37% in the top ten. In regard to this clone: Additional DNA sequences in this sample encode the identical CDR3.

This chain links TRBV19 with TRBJ1-1, with D possibly being TRBD1 (5 bases). Material: naive CD4+ T cells from PBMCs. The subset denotes: CD45RA+ positively selected. This clonotype originated in a man between 18 and 29 years old in good health. Some clones in this sample may be carry-over from other donors' samples. DNA of the CDR3: TGTGCCAGTAGTATTACGGGGGGGGACACTGAAGCTTTCTTT. It specifies CASSITGGDTEAFF.